These 6 T cell receptor beta chains share one sample of origin, sequenced in a study of glioma-infiltrating T cells after dendritic cell vaccination. The repertoire was sequenced with immunoSEQ multiplex PCR; TCRdb's copy has only in-frame clones and lacks some. The table has more than 85,000 clones, nearly 90% seen once. Described time point: after dendritic cell vaccination, including at tumor progression/relapse. The sequencing here drew on blood, taken after dendritic cell vaccination. These receptors originate from a human donor with glioblastoma.

This clone is a singleton in its sample. This chain links TRBV5-4 with TRBJ1-4; possibly TRBD1 for D (5 bases). This CDR3 has 15 residues. Germline CDR1 and CDR2: SGHNT and YYREEE (reference sequence). V shed 4 bases and J shed 0 bases, with 10 bases lying between them. The CDR3 DNA sequence: TGTGCCAGCAGCATGGACATCACAACTAATGAAAAACTGTTTTTT. It codes for CASSMDITTNEKLFF.

The CDR3 loop is CASSQGGRGYTGELFF. The CDR3 nucleotides read TGTGCCAGCAGCCAAGGAGGTAGAGGCTATACCGGGGAGCTGTTTTTT. This sequence joins TRBV14 and TRBJ2-2; D uncertain. The germline V gene has CDR1 SGHDN and CDR2 FVKESK. CDR3 size: 16 residues. Trimming stripped 1 base from V and 5 bases from J, with 14 bases between.

This chain uses TRBV10-1 with TRBJ1-1; no clear D gene. Germline loops: CDR1 WNHNN, CDR2 SYGVQD (reference sequence). With 6 bases removed from V and 0 bases from J, the gap between germline ends came to 8 bases. The CDR3 runs 13 residues. This CDR3 reads CASRASVNTEAFF. CDR3 sequence (DNA): TGCGCCAGCAGAGCCTCGGTGAACACTGAAGCTTTCTTT.

This sequence joins TRBV6-1 and TRBJ1-1, with D perhaps TRBD1 (5 bases). CDR1 and CDR2 from the germline V gene are MNHNS and SASEGT. Deletions cut 6 bases from V and 10 bases from J, with 18 bases between. The CDR3 has 13 amino acids. DNA for the CDR3: TGTGCCAGCAGAAACGACTATCTGGGGGGAGCTTTCTTT. It specifies CASRNDYLGGAFF.

The chain couples TRBV4-2 to TRBJ1-4; D uncertain. The germline V and J ends were trimmed by 0 bases and 8 bases, with 13 bases remaining between them. Germline V gene sequence: CDR1 LGHNA, CDR2 YNFKEQ. The CDR3 loop spans 15 amino acids. The CDR3 loop reads CASSQDGLPLEKLFF. CDR3 nucleotides: TGTGCCAGCAGCCAAGATGGGCTACCGCTGGAAAAACTGTTTTTT.

The rearrangement joins TRBV5-1 to TRBJ2-3, with no clear D. V was cut by 2 bases and J by 4 bases, with 11 bases left in between. CDR1 and CDR2 (germline): SGHRS, YFSETQ. The CDR3 is made up of 14 amino acids. CDR3 residues: CASSFAIVSDTQYF. The CDR3, as DNA: TGCGCCAGCAGCTTTGCAATAGTGTCAGATACGCAGTATTTT.